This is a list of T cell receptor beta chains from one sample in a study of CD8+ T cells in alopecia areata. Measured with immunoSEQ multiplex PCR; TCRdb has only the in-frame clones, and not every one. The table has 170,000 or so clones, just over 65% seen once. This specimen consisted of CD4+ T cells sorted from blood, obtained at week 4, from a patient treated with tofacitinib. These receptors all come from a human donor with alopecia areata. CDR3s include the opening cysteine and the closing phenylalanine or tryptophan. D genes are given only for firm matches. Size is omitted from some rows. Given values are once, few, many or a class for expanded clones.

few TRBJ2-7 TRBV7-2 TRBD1 CASSMEGTGLYEQYF TGTGCCAGCAGCATGGAAGGGACAGGGCTCTACGAGCAGTACTTC
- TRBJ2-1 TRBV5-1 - CASSLQGLYNEQFF TGCGCCAGCAGCTTACAGGGCCTCTACAATGAGCAGTTCTTC
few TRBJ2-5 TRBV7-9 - CASSLGGLETQYF TGTGCCAGCAGCTTAGGAGGGCTAGAGACCCAGTACTTC
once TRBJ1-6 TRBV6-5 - CASSSPGSGAGSPLHF TGTGCCAGCAGTTCCCCTGGAAGCGGGGCTGGATCACCCCTCCACTTT
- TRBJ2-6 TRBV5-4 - CASSLSHSGANVLTF TGTGCCAGCAGCCTCTCTCACTCTGGGGCCAACGTCCTGACTTTC
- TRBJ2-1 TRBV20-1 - CSANKAIEQFF TGCAGTGCTAATAAGGCGATTGAGCAGTTCTTC
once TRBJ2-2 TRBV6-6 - CASSSLGGGTGELFF TGTGCCAGCAGTTCCTTAGGGGGTGGAACCGGGGAGCTGTTTTTT
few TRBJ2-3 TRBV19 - CASSIRSPPDTQYF TGTGCCAGTAGTATTCGTAGTCCCCCAGATACGCAGTATTTT
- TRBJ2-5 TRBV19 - CASSIGGLQETQYF TGTGCCAGTAGTATCGGAGGACTTCAAGAGACCCAGTACTTC
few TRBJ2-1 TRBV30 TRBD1 CAWADRNEQFF TGTGCCTGGGCGGACAGGAATGAGCAGTTCTTC
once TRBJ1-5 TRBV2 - CASRGLIANQPQHF TGTGCCAGCAGGGGTTTAATAGCTAATCAGCCCCAGCATTTT
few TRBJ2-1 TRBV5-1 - CASSLLGPNEQFF TGCGCCAGCAGTCTACTAGGACCAAATGAGCAGTTCTTC
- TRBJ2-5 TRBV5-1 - CASSSGETQYF TGCGCCAGCAGCTCTGGGGAGACCCAGTACTTC
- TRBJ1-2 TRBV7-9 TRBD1 CASSHHTGDGYNYGYTF TGTGCCAGCAGCCATCATACAGGGGACGGATATAACTATGGCTACACCTTC
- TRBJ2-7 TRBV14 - CASSNRDFYYEQYF TGTGCCAGCAGCAACCGGGACTTCTACTACGAGCAGTACTTC
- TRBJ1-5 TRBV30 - CAWSGDISQPQHF TGTGCCTGGAGTGGGGACATTAGTCAGCCCCAGCATTTT
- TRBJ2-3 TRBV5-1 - CASSFARYGTDTQYF TGCGCCAGCAGCTTTGCTAGATACGGCACAGATACGCAGTATTTT
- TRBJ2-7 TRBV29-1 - CSVRRDIGAPEEYF TGCAGCGTCCGCCGGGACATTGGAGCTCCTGAGGAGTACTTC
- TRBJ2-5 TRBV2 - CASRSGGGTWTQYF TGTGCCAGCAGGTCCGGCGGGGGCACTTGGACCCAGTACTTC
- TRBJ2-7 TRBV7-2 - CASSPISYEQYF TGTGCCAGCAGCCCCATATCCTACGAGCAGTACTTC
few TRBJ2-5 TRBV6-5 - CASSFAAQAGGAQYF TGTGCCAGCTCCTTCGCGGCACAGGCAGGCGGGGCCCAGTACTTC
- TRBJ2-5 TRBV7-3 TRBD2 CASSRLAGGAETQYF TGTGCCAGCAGTAGACTAGCGGGGGGCGCAGAGACCCAGTACTTC
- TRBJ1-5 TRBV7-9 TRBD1 CASGTGVEPQHF TGTGCCAGCGGGACAGGGGTTGAGCCCCAGCATTTT
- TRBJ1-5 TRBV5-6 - CASSLARGARPNQPQHF TGTGCCAGCAGCTTGGCCCGTGGCGCTCGCCCCAATCAGCCCCAGCATTTT
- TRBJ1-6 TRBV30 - CAWSEGTPLHF TGTGCCTGGAGCGAGGGGACACCCCTCCACTTT
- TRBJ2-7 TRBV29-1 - CSVEEGAREQYF TGCAGCGTTGAAGAGGGGGCCCGCGAGCAGTACTTC
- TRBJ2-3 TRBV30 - CAWSVGGADTQYF TGTGCCTGGAGTGTAGGGGGGGCGGATACGCAGTATTTT
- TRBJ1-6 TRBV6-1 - CASTSPWITYSPLHF TGTGCCAGCACCTCGCCATGGATCACATATTCACCCCTCCACTTT
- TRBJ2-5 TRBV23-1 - CASTSCGYQETQYF TGCGCCAGCACCTCTTGCGGGTACCAAGAGACCCAGTACTTC
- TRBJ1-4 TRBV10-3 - CAISESGGEEKLFF TGTGCCATCAGTGAGTCGGGAGGGGAAGAAAAACTGTTTTTT
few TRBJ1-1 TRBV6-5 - CASSYTPSGDPEAFF TGTGCCAGCAGTTATACGCCGTCAGGGGACCCTGAAGCTTTCTTT
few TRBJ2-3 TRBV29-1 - CSVEDGSHTDTQYF TGCAGCGTTGAAGATGGTTCCCACACAGATACGCAGTATTTT
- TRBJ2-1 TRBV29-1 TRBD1 CRLRGQDRNNEQFF TGCAGACTAAGAGGTCAGGACAGGAACAATGAGCAGTTCTTC
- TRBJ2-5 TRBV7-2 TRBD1 CASSLSGQGGETQYF TGTGCCAGCAGCCTCTCCGGACAGGGAGGCGAGACCCAGTACTTC
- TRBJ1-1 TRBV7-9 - CASSFTSASLAFF TGTGCCAGCAGCTTTACCTCAGCCTCTCTAGCTTTCTTT
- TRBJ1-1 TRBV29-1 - CSVVLVGRTEAFF TGCAGCGTTGTATTGGTGGGCAGGACTGAAGCTTTCTTT
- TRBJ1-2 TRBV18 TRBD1 CASSETGGDGYTF TGTGCCAGCTCGGAAACAGGGGGTGACGGCTACACCTTC
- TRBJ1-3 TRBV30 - CAWSSTGNTIYF TGTGCCTGGAGTTCTACTGGAAACACCATATATTTT
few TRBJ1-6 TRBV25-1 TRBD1 CASSEFRGRDSPLHF TGTGCCAGCAGTGAATTCAGGGGGAGGGATTCACCCCTCCACTTT
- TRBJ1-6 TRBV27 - CASSLGGSYNSPLHF TGTGCCAGCAGCCTGGGGGGCTCCTATAATTCACCCCTCCACTTT
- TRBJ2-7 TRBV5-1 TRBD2 CASSLTSSNPYEQYF TGCGCCAGCAGCCTGACTAGCTCTAATCCCTACGAGCAGTACTTC
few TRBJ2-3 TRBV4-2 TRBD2 CASSPSGSSGVYTQYF TGTGCCAGCAGCCCGTCCGGATCTAGCGGGGTTTATACGCAGTATTTT
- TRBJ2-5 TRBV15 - CATSRGLGLQETQYF TGTGCCACCAGCAGAGGATTGGGCCTCCAAGAGACCCAGTACTTC
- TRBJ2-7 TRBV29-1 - CSVYRDTAGYEQYF TGCAGCGTCTACCGGGACACGGCTGGGTATGAGCAGTACTTC
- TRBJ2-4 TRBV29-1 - CSVRNAAAKNIQYF TGCAGCGTTCGAAATGCAGCTGCCAAAAACATTCAGTACTTC
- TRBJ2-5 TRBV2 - CASSEGLVEETQYF TGTGCCAGCAGTGAAGGATTAGTGGAAGAGACCCAGTACTTC
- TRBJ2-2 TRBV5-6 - CASSLGFGELFF TGTGCCAGCAGCTTGGGGTTCGGGGAGCTGTTTTTT
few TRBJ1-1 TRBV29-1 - CSARLALNTEAFF TGCAGCGCCCGGTTGGCGCTGAACACTGAAGCTTTCTTT
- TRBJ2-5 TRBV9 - CASSPPTGGLQETQYF TGTGCCAGCAGCCCCCCGACAGGTGGACTGCAAGAGACCCAGTACTTC
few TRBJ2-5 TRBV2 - CASSEGQYQETQYF TGTGCCAGCAGTGAAGGGCAGTACCAAGAGACCCAGTACTTC
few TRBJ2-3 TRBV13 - CASSLGGTSTDTQYF TGTGCCAGCAGCTTAGGCGGGACTAGCACAGATACGCAGTATTTT
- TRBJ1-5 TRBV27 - CASSVGAGGNQPQHF TGTGCCAGCAGTGTGGGGGCAGGGGGCAATCAGCCCCAGCATTTT
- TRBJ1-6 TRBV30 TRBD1 CAWSVSQGNSPLHF TGTGCCTGGAGTGTGTCACAGGGGAATTCACCCCTCCACTTT
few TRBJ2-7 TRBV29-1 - CSVDTDTSSYEQYF TGCAGCGTTGACACGGACACCAGCTCCTACGAGCAGTACTTC
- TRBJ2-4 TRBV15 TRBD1 CATSRVGQGYIQYF TGTGCCACCAGCAGAGTGGGACAGGGATACATTCAGTACTTC